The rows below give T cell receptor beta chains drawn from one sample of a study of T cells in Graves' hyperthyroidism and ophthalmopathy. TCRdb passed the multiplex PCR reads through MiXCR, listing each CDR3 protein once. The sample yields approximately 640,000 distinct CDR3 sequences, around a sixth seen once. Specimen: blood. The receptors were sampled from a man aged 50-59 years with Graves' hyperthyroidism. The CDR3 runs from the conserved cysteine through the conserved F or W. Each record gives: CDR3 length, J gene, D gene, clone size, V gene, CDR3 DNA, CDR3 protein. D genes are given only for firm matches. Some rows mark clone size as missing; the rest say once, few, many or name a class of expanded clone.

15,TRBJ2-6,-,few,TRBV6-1,TGTGCCAGCCGCCCCGGGACCTCTGGGGCCAACGTCCTGACTTTC,CASRPGTSGANVLTF
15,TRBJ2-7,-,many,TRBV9,TGTGCCAGCAGCCCTGACAGTGGGAGCTCCTACGAGCAGTACTTC,CASSPDSGSSYEQYF
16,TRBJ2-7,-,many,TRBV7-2,TGTGCCAGCAGCTTAGCGGCGGCTACAGGAAACCACGAGCAGTACTTC,CASSLAAATGNHEQYF
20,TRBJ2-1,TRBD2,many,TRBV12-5,TGTGCTAGTGGTCTCGAGGGGGTCGGCGGGAGGGGACTCTTGTACAATGAGCAGTTCTTC,CASGLEGVGGRGLLYNEQFF
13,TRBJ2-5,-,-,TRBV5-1,TGCGCCAGCAGCGCACCGGACCAAGAGACCCAGTACTTC,CASSAPDQETQYF
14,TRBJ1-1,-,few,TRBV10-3,TGTGCCATCAGTGACGGGGTCGCGAACACTGAAGCTTTCTTT,CAISDGVANTEAFF
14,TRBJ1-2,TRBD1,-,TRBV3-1,TGTGCCAGCAGCCGTGACAGGGGGCTGAGAGGCTACACCTTC,CASSRDRGLRGYTF
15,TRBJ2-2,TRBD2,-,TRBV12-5,TGTGCTAGTGGACTCAGCGGGAGCATGGCCGGGGAGCTGTTTTTT,CASGLSGSMAGELFF
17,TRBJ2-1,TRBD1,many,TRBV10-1,TGCGCCAGCAGTGAGTTCTTAGGGGACAGGGGTTACAATGAGCAGTTCTTC,CASSEFLGDRGYNEQFF
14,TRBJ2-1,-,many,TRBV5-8,TGTGCCAGCAGCCGTGGGGGGGCGACCAATGAGCAGTTCTTC,CASSRGGATNEQFF
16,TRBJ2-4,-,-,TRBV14,TGTGCCAGCAGCCATAGCACTACGGGCAGCAAAAACATTCAGTACTTC,CASSHSTTGSKNIQYF
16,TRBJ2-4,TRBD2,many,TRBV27,TGTGCCAGCAGTTCCTACGATAGCGGGAGGTTGGTCATTCAGTACTTC,CASSSYDSGRLVIQYF
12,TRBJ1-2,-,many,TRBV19,TGTGCCAGTACGACCTATAACTATGGCTACACCTTC,CASTTYNYGYTF
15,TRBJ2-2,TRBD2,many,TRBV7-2,TGTGCCAGCAGCTTGTTCGGGAGGGCCCCCGGGGAGCTGTTTTTT,CASSLFGRAPGELFF
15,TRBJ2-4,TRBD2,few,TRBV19,TGTGCCAGTAGGACTAGCTTCGGAGCCAAAAACATTCAGTACTTC,CASRTSFGAKNIQYF
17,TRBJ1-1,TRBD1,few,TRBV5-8,TGTGCCAGCAGCCCCGGGGAGGGGGCGCTTGAAGGGACTGAAGCTTTCTTT,CASSPGEGALEGTEAFF
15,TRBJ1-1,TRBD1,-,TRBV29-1,TGCAGCGTGGGGGGAGGGGACAGGGGGTTCACTGAAGCTTTCTTT,CSVGGGDRGFTEAFF
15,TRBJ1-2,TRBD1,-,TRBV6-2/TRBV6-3,TGTGCCAGCAGCTCCCTGGTAGGACAGGGTGATGGCTACACCTTC,CASSSLVGQGDGYTF
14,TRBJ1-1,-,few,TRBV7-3,TGTGCCAGCAAGAAGGGACATCAAAACACTGAAGCTTTCTTT,CASKKGHQNTEAFF
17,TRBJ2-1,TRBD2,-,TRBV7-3,TGTGCCAGCAGCTCGTGGGTCGGCGGGAGGGCCGGGAATGAGCAGTGCTTC,CASSSWVGGRAGNEQCF
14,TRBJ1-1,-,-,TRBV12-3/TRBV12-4,TGTGCCAGCAGTCGACAGAGCCTCAACACTGAAGCTTTCTTT,CASSRQSLNTEAFF
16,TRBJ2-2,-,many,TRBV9,TGTGCCAGCAGCCCGAGAGGGGATTTGAACACCGGGGAGCTGTTTTTT,CASSPRGDLNTGELFF
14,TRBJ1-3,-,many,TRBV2,TGTGCCATCCTCGACAGAACCTCTGGAAACACCATATATTTT,CAILDRTSGNTIYF
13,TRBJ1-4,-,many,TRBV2,TGTGCCAGCAGTGAAGGGATTAGGGAAAAACTGTTTTTT,CASSEGIREKLFF
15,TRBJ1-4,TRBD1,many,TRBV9,TGTGCCAGCAGCTCGGGACAGGGTGTGCAAGAAAAACTGTTTTTT,CASSSGQGVQEKLFF
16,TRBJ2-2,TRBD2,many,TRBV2,TGTGCCAGCAGCGGGACTAGCGGGAGGAACACCGGGGAGCTGTTTTTT,CASSGTSGRNTGELFF
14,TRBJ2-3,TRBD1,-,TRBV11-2,TGTGCCAGCAGGAGGACAGGGGGAGCAGATACGCAGTATTTT,CASRRTGGADTQYF
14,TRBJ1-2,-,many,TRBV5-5,TGTGCCAGCACACCCCAAACGGTCGGGGGTGGCTACACCTTC,CASTPQTVGGGYTF
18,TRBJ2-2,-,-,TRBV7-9,TGTGCCAGCAGCTCGCCACTCCTCACACAAACGAACACCGGGGAGCTGTTTTTT,CASSSPLLTQTNTGELFF
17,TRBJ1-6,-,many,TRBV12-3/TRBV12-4,TGTGCCAGCAGTTTCGTCGGCGACCTTCTCTATAATTCACCCCTCCACTTT,CASSFVGDLLYNSPLHF
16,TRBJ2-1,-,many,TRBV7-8,TGTGCCAGCAGCAAAGTTCCAGGTCAATCGTTCAATGAGCAGTTCTTC,CASSKVPGQSFNEQFF
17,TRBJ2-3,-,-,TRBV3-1,TGTGCCAGCAGTCAAGGGGCTTCAGGGGCTCGGACAGATACGCAGTATTTT,CASSQGASGARTDTQYF
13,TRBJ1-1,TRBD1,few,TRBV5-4,TGTGCCAGCAGCTTCCGGGACAGCACTGAAGCTTTCTTT,CASSFRDSTEAFF
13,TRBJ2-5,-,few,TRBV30,TGTGCCTGGAGTGTACGCCCGCAAGAGACCCAGTACTTC,CAWSVRPQETQYF
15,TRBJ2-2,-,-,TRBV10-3,TGTGCCATCAGTGAATTTGGGGGCAACACCGGGGAGCTGTTTTTT,CAISEFGGNTGELFF
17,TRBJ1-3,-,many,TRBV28,TGTGCCAGCAGACGACCCCGAATACAGGGTGGTGGAAACACCATATATTTT,CASRRPRIQGGGNTIYF
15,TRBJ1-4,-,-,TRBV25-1,TGTGCCAGCAGCCCCGGGACACGGTCGTATGAAAAACTGTTTTTT,CASSPGTRSYEKLFF
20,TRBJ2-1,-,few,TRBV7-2,TGTGCCAGCAGCTCTAGCAGGCTCTTTTCATATTCTAGCTCCTACAATGAGCAGTTCTTC,CASSSSRLFSYSSSYNEQFF
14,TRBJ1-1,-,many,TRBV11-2,TGTGCCAGCAGCCGTACAGGGACCTACTTTGAAGCTTTCTTT,CASSRTGTYFEAFF
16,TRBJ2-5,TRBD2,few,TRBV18,TGTGCCAGCTCACCACAAAGGGAGGGCCTTAAGGAGACCCAGTACTTC,CASSPQREGLKETQYF
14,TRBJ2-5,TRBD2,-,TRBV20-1,TGCAGTGCTAGCCGGACTAGCGATCAAGAGACCCAGTACTTC,CSASRTSDQETQYF
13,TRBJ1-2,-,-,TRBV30,TGTGCCTGGGCCCTTAAGGAGGGCTATGGCTACACCTTC,CAWALKEGYGYTF
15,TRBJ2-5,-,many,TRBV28,TGTGCCAGCAGTTTTGTCGGAAAGGACCAAGAGACCCAGTACTTC,CASSFVGKDQETQYF
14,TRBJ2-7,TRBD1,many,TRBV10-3,TGTGCCATCAGTGAGTCGACAGGGGTCTACGAGCAGTACTTC,CAISESTGVYEQYF
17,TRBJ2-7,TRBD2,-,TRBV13,TGTGCCAGCAGCCCAGCCCCCCTTAGCGGGAGGATCTACGAGCAGTACTTC,CASSPAPLSGRIYEQYF
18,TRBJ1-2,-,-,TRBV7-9,TGTGCCAGCAGCTTAGAATTGGACAGTTGGATGTCCTCTCGGGGCTACACCTTC,CASSLELDSWMSSRGYTF
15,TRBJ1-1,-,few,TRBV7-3,TGTGCCAGCAGCTTAATAGGGGGGGGGTACGCTGAAGCTTTCTTT,CASSLIGGGYAEAFF
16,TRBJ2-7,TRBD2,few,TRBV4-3,TGCGCCAGCAGCCAAGGATATGTGGGAGGGTCCTACGAGCAGTACTTC,CASSQGYVGGSYEQYF
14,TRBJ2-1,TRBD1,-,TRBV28,TGTGCCAGCAGTCTGATGGGACAGAGCTACGAGCAGTTCTTC,CASSLMGQSYEQFF
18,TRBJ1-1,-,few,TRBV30,TGTGCCTGGAGTCCCCGGATGGGGCAAAGGATTGGGAACACTGAAGCTTTCTTT,CAWSPRMGQRIGNTEAFF